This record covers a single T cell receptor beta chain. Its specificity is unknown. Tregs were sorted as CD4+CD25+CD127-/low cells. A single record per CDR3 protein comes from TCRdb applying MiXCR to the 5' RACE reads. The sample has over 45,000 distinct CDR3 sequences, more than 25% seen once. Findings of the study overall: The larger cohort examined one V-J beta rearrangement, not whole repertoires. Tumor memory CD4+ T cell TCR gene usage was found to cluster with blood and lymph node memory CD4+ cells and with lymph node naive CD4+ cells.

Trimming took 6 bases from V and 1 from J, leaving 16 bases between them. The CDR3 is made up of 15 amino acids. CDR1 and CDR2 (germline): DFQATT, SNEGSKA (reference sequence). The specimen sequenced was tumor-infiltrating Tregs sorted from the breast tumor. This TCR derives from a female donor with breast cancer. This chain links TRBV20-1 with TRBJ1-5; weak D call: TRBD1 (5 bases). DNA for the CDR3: TGCAGTGCGAACCCAAGGGGTAGGAGCAATCAGCCCCAGCATTTT. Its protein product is CSANPRGRSNQPQHF.